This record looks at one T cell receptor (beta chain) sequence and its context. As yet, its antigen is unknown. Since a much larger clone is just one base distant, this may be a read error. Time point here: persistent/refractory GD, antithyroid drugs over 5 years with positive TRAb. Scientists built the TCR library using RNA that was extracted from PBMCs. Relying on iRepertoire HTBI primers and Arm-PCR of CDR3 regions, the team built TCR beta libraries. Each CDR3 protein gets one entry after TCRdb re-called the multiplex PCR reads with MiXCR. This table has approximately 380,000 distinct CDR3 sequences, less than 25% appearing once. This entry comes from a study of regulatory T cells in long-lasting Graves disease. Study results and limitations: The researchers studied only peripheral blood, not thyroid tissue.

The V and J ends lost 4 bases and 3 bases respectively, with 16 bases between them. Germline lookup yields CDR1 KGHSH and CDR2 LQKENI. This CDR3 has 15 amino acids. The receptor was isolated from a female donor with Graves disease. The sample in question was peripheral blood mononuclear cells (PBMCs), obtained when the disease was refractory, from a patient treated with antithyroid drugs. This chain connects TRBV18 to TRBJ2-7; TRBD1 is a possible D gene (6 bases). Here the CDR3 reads CASSLVLDSFYEQYF. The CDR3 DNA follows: TGTGCCAGCTCACTCGTCCTGGACAGTTTCTACGAGCAGTACTTC.